Presented here are 25 T cell receptor beta chains from one specimen sequenced in a study of T cells in Graves' hyperthyroidism and ophthalmopathy (dated by TCRdb to about 2019). Library preparation used multiplex PCR. Sequencing was performed on an Illumina HiSeq 2000. The TCR beta CDR3 regions were amplified from RNA transcripts. For the first round of RT-PCR on the TCR CDR3, the HTBI primer set was used together with the Qiagen OneStep RT-PCR kit. TCRdb reanalyzed the raw reads on its own, using fastp at Q25 for trimming and MiXCR for clone calling, and kept in-frame beta chains. Rows merge per CDR3 protein into single entries with the most common DNA and genes. This sample gives some 800,000 distinct CDR3 sequences in total; 38% of them show up just once. 7.5% to 9.5% of the sample goes to the ten largest clones. The material sequenced was blood. The receptors shown here come from a man younger than 30 with Graves' hyperthyroidism.

This clonotype has ten or more counts. The chain uses TRBV19 and TRBJ1-5; 10 bases map to TRBD1. Germline lookup yields CDR1 LNHDA and CDR2 SQIVND (reference sequence). The CDR3 totals 13 residues. Losses at the gene ends were 8 bases for V and 7 bases for J; bases not matched to a gene: 5. The CDR3 spells CASRTGGEQPQHF. In DNA, the CDR3 is TGTGCCAGTCGGACAGGGGGTGAGCAGCCCCAGCATTTT.

This chain uses TRBV2 with TRBJ1-2, with D unclear. V was pared by 1 base and J by 8 bases, with 8 bases between. This CDR3 region has 12 residues. Germline CDR1 reads SNHLY; CDR2 reads FYNNEI. The CDR3 coding sequence is TGTGCCAGCAGTGAAGGGCGTCTGGGCTACACCTTC. It encodes CASSEGRLGYTF.

The table lists this clonotype with a few counts. The chain uses TRBV6-5 and TRBJ1-6; D call uncertain. Germline V gene sequence: CDR1 MNHEY, CDR2 SVGAGI. The germline V and J ends were trimmed by 6 bases and 7 bases, with 13 bases remaining between them. The CDR3 runs 14 residues. The DNA of the CDR3 is TGTGCCAGCAGCCCCGGACGGTTCAATTCACCCCTCCACTTT. Its protein product is CASSPGRFNSPLHF.

This clonotype was seen only a few times. The rearrangement links TRBV7-9 to TRBJ1-3; TRBD1 is a possible D gene (5 bases). CDR3 length equals 14 residues. Germline CDR1 and CDR2: SEHNR and FQNEAQ (reference sequence). Deletions cut 8 bases from V and 4 bases from J, with 15 bases between. The DNA for the CDR3 is TGTGCCAGCCTACCCCAGGGCAGGGGAAACACCATATATTTT. Translation: CASLPQGRGNTIYF.

Only a few counts were recorded for this clonotype. This chain uses TRBV4-1 with TRBJ2-7, with D possibly being TRBD2 (6 bases). CDR1 is MGHRA, CDR2 YSYEKL, per germline. V was pared by 0 bases and J by 7 bases, with 16 bases between. The CDR3 runs 15 residues. Here the CDR3 DNA reads TGCGCCAGCAGCCAAGAGGGTCTCGGGACTTGGGAGCAGTACTTC. This translates into CASSQEGLGTWEQYF.

Note on this clonotype: One junction end does not reproduce the germline sequence, and a read error may be involved. The rearrangement joins TRBV10-3 to TRBJ2-7, with 9 bases lining up with TRBD1. Germline V lookup: CDR1 ENHRY, CDR2 SYGVKD. The CDR3 is 15 amino acids. CDR3 sequence (DNA): TGTGCCAGCAGTGATCCGACAGGGGGGGTCACGGAGCAGTACTTC. This translates into CASSDPTGGVTEQYF.

This clonotype was detected a few times. The chain combines TRBV19 with TRBJ1-5; D call uncertain. Germline V CDR1 and CDR2: LNHDA, SQIVND (reference sequence). V lost 3 bases and J 6 bases, leaving 12 bases between the germline ends. The CDR3 is made up of 14 amino acids. The CDR3 nucleotides read TGTGCCAGTAGTATTGGTTTGGGGATTCAGCCCCAGCATTTT. Protein sequence: CASSIGLGIQPQHF.

This rearrangement joins TRBV25-1 to TRBJ1-4; D is undetermined. Looked up from germline, CDR1 is MGHDK and CDR2 is SYGVNS. The CDR3 is 15 amino acids. Trimming took off 1 base at V and 5 bases at J, with 11 bases between the two ends. The CDR3 region has the DNA TGTGCCAGCAGTGAATTAGGCAGAGGGAATGAAAAACTGTTTTTT. Translating gives CASSELGRGNEKLFF.

This clonotype was observed a single time. This sequence joins TRBV20-1 and TRBJ2-7; 12 positions agree with TRBD2. The ends lost 5 bases at V and 6 bases at J; junction bases unmatched: 8. Looked up from germline, CDR1 is DFQATT and CDR2 is SNEGSKA (reference sequence). This CDR3 has 14 residues. DNA of the CDR3: TGCAGTGCTTCTCTAGCGGGAGGGCCCTGCGAGCAGTACTTC. Encoded protein: CSASLAGGPCEQYF.

CDR3 sequence reads: CASSSGQGVSSGNTIYF. The CDR3 DNA reads as TGTGCCAGCAGCTCAGGACAGGGGGTGAGCTCTGGAAACACCATATATTTT. The V call is TRBV7-2, the J call TRBJ1-3; 10 bases match TRBD1. The ends lost 4 bases at V and 0 bases at J; junction bases unmatched: 6. Germline lookup yields CDR1 SGHTA and CDR2 FQGNSA. This CDR3 region has 17 residues.

This clonotype was observed once. The gene calls are TRBV12-3 or TRBV12-4 and TRBJ2-7, with TRBD2 as a possible D gene (7 bases). This CDR3 is built from 14 residues. Trimming pared 7 bases from V and 8 bases from J, leaving 21 bases between. The CDR3 loop reads CASTLDGGQPQQYF. CDR3 DNA sequence: TGTGCCAGCACCCTGGACGGGGGGCAGCCCCAGCAGTACTTC.

The genes are TRBV14 and TRBJ2-1, with TRBD2 matching over 11 bases. Germline CDR1 and CDR2: SGHDN and FVKESK. CDR3 length: 15 amino acids. The V gene end was trimmed by 5 bases and the J gene end by 5 bases; junction bases not matched to a gene: 5. The CDR3 DNA reads as TGTGCCAGCAGCGAAAGACTAGCGGGACACAATGAGCAGTTCTTC. The encoded protein is CASSERLAGHNEQFF.

This clonotype was counted between two and nine times. J is TRBJ1-1 and V is TRBV2; 8 nucleotides match TRBD1. Germline V gives CDR1 SNHLY, CDR2 FYNNEI. CDR3 size: 14 residues. V lost 10 bases to trimming and J lost 1 base; unmatched junction nucleotides: 8. This chain's CDR3 is CATLTGQGNTEAFF. The CDR3, as DNA: TGTGCCACCCTTACCGGACAGGGGAACACTGAAGCTTTCTTT.

The CDR3 DNA is TGTGCCAGCAGCGTAGTGGCAGAAGAGACCCAGTACTTC. Translation gives CASSVVAEETQYF. The gene calls are TRBV7-9 and TRBJ2-5; D gene unclear. The germline V gene has CDR1 SEHNR and CDR2 FQNEAQ (reference sequence). The CDR3 is made up of 13 amino acids. Trimming stripped 5 bases from V and 3 bases from J, with 10 bases between.

As for this clonotype: A read error may produce the germline difference seen at one junction end. This chain connects TRBV6-5 to TRBJ2-5, with unresolved D. The CDR3 consists of 14 residues. Germline CDR1 MNHEY, CDR2 SVGAGI. DNA for the CDR3: TGTGCCAGCAGTGGCCGGGCCCTTCAAGAGCCCCAGTACTTC. Translated: CASSGRALQEPQYF.

This chain connects TRBV2 to TRBJ2-3; unclear D gene. Trimming stripped 6 bases from V and 1 base from J, with 14 bases between. The CDR3 extends over 15 amino acids. Germline CDR1 is SNHLY and CDR2 is FYNNEI. The CDR3: CASRPHVVRTDTQYF. CDR3 bases: TGTGCCAGCAGGCCGCACGTGGTCCGCACAGATACGCAGTATTTT.

The chain is built from TRBV2 and TRBJ2-3, with 8 bases aligning to TRBD2. This CDR3 comprises 13 residues. Trimming removed 8 bases from V and 2 bases from J; junction bases left unmatched: 3. CDR1 SNHLY and CDR2 FYNNEI come from the germline V gene. The CDR3 sequence: CASPAGVTDTQYF. The CDR3 DNA is TGTGCCAGCCCAGCGGGAGTCACAGATACGCAGTATTTT. Variable domain in full (rest from reference TRBV2 and TRBJ2-3): EPEVTQTPSHQVTQMGQEVILRCVPISNHLYFYWYRQILGQKVEFLVSFYNNEISEKSEIFDDQFSVERPDGSNFTLKIRSTKLEDSAMYFCASPAGVTDTQYFGPGTRLTVL.

This chain joins TRBV4-1 and TRBJ2-7, with 7 positions matching TRBD1. The junction had 5 bases not matched to a gene; V was cut back by 0 bases and J by 0 bases. The CDR3 is 16 amino acids. CDR1 is MGHRA, CDR2 YSYEKL, per germline. The CDR3 here is CASSQEWDRSSYEQYF. CDR3 coding DNA: TGCGCCAGCAGCCAAGAATGGGACAGAAGCTCCTACGAGCAGTACTTC.

The CDR3 region has the DNA TGCAGCCAAGATGGGCGGGGGGCCTACGAGCAGTACTTC. It encodes CSQDGRGAYEQYF. The J gene is TRBJ2-7, the V gene TRBV29-1, with 8 bases identical to TRBD2. The junction had 8 bases not matched to a gene; V was cut back by 8 bases and J by 2 bases. This CDR3 has 13 residues. The germline gives CDR1 SQVTM, CDR2 ANQGSEA.

There are a few counts of this clonotype. This chain joins TRBV6-1 and TRBJ1-2, with D tentatively TRBD1 (6 bases). This CDR3 is built from 15 residues. Germline CDR1 and CDR2: MNHNS and SASEGT. V lost 5 bases and J lost 8, with 21 bases in between. CDR3 loop: CASSTSNGGAGGYTF. The CDR3 DNA is TGTGCCAGCAGTACCTCAAACGGGGGCGCAGGAGGCTACACCTTC.

The chain is built from TRBV20-1 and TRBJ2-1; 9 bases fit TRBD1. Trimming removed 2 bases from V and 6 bases from J; junction bases left unmatched: 8. The CDR3 extends over 15 amino acids. Germline lookup yields CDR1 DFQATT and CDR2 SNEGSKA (reference sequence). CDR3 loop: CSARFRDREGNEQFF. DNA of the CDR3: TGCAGTGCTAGATTTCGGGACAGGGAGGGCAATGAGCAGTTCTTC.

This clonotype was picked up many times. The chain has TRBV2 and TRBJ2-6; D uncertain. The V end was cut by 3 bases, the J end by 4 bases, with 4 bases between. The CDR3 is made up of 13 amino acids. CDR1 is SNHLY and CDR2 is FYNNEI in the germline V gene. In nucleotides, the CDR3 is TGTGCCAGCAGTGATGGAGGGGCCAACGTCCTGACTTTC. Protein sequence: CASSDGGANVLTF.

The V call is TRBV7-9, the J call TRBJ2-1, with D maybe TRBD1 (5 bases). The V and J ends lost 6 bases and 7 bases respectively, with 10 bases between them. CDR1 and CDR2 (germline): SEHNR, FQNEAQ (reference sequence). CDR3 size: 12 residues. The CDR3, as DNA: TGTGCCAGCAGTCTAAGGGGAAATGAGCAGTTCTTC. The encoded protein is CASSLRGNEQFF.

The chain carries TRBV12-3 or TRBV12-4 and TRBJ1-1, with D maybe TRBD1 (6 bases). With 3 bases removed from V and 1 base from J, the gap between germline ends came to 18 bases. The CDR3 length is 17 residues. The CDR3 here is CASSFLRGDGGNTEAFF. The CDR3 DNA sequence: TGTGCCAGCAGTTTCCTTAGGGGGGATGGAGGGAACACTGAAGCTTTCTTT.

The chain links TRBV7-9 to TRBJ1-1, with D uncertain. This CDR3 has 17 residues. Trimming pared 4 bases from V and 0 bases from J, leaving 18 bases between. CDR1 and CDR2 from the germline V gene are SEHNR and FQNEAQ (reference sequence). CDR3 protein: CASSSPGILRVNTEAFF. Here the CDR3 DNA reads TGTGCCAGCAGCTCCCCGGGGATTTTGAGGGTGAACACTGAAGCTTTCTTT.